The sample holds many counts of the clone carrying this TCR beta chain. The data were taken from a study of T cells of healthy individuals. TCRdb ran MiXCR on the 5' RACE reads and lists one entry per CDR3 protein. This table holds about 82,000 distinct CDR3 sequences, around 5.1% found once. The germline V gene encodes CDR1 MDHEN and CDR2 SYDVKM. The CDR3 is 14 residues long. Trimming stripped 2 bases from V and 6 bases from J, with 13 bases between. The source of this sequence is a female donor in good health. This chain uses TRBV28 with TRBJ1-2; a weak D match, TRBD1 (6 bases). In DNA, the CDR3 is TGTGCCAGCAGTTTAAGGGGGGCCCTGGATGGCTACACCTTC. Amino acids: CASSLRGALDGYTF.